This TCR beta chain was recorded in a study of blood T cell repertoires in COVID-19. Overall study context: PBMCs, B-cell-depleted T cells, or T cells were the source of the cDNA or gDNA that made up the material.

Recruitment covered about two dozen US areas and drew participants whose ages spanned roughly 18 to 100 years. Participant-reported clinical history was the basis for cohort assignment. People in the exposed group encountered a COVID-19 case within 2 weeks before entering the study. Germline values: CDR1 SEHNR, CDR2 FQNEAQ (reference sequence). This CDR3 contains 19 residues. V shed 1 base and J shed 0 bases, with 19 bases lying between them. Some clones are missing from TCRdb's copy, which holds only in-frame ones; the method was immunoSEQ multiplex PCR. The table lists approximately 140,000 clones, about 83% of them singletons.

The sequencing sample was made of PBMCs or T cells enriched from blood (not recorded which). This chain uses TRBV7-9 with TRBJ2-1; possible D gene TRBD2, 6 bases. The TCR was taken from a woman aged 50 to 60 who had been exposed to COVID-19. DNA for the CDR3: TGTGCCAGCAGCTTAGTCCCGGGACTGTCAGAGAGCTCCTACAATGAGCAGTTCTTC. Translating it yields CASSLVPGLSESSYNEQFF.